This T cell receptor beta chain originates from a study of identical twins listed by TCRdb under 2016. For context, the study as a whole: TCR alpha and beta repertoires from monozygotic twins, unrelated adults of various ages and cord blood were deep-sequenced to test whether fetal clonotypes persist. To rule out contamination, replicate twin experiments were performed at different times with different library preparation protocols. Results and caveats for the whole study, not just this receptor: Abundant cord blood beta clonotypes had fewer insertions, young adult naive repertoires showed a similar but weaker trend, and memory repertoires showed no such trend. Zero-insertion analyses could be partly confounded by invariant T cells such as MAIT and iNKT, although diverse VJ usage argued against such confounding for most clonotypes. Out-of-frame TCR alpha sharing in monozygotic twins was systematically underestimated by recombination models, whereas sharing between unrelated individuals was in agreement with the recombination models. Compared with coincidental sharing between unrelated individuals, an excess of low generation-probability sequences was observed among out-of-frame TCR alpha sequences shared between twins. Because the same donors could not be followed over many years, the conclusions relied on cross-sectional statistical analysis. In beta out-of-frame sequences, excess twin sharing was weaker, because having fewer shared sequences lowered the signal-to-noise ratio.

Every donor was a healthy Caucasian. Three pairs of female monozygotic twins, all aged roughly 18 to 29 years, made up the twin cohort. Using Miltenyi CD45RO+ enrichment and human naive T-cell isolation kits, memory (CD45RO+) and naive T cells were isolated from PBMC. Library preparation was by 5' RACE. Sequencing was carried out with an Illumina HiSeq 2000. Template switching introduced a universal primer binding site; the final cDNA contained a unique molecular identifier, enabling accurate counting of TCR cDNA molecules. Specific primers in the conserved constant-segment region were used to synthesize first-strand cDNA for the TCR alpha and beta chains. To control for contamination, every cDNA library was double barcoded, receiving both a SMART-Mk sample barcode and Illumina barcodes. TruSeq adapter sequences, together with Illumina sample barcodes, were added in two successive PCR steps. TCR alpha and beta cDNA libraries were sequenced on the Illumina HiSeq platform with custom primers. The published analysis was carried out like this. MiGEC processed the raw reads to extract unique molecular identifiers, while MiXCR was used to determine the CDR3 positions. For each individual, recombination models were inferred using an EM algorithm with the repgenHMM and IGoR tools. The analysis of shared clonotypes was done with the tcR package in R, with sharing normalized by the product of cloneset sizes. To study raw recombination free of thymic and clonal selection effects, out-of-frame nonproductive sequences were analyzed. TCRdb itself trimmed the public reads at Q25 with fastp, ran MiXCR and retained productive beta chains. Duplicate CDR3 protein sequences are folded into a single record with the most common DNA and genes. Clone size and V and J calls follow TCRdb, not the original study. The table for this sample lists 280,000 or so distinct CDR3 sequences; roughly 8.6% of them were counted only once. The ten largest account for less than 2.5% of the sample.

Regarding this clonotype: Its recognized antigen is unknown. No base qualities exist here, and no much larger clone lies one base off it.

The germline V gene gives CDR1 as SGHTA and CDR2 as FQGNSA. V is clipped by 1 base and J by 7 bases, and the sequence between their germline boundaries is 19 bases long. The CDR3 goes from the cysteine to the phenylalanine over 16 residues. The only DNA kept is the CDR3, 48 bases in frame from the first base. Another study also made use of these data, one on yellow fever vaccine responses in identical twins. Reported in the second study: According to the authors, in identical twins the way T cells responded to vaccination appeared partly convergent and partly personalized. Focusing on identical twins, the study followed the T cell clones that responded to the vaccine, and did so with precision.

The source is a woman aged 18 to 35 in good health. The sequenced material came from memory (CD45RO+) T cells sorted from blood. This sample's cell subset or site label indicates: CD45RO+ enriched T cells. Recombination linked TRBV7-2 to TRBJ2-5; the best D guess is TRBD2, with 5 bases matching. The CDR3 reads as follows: CASSLDPAPGLGTQYF. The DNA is TGTGCCAGCAGCTTAGATCCAGCTCCGGGGTTAGGGACCCAGTACTTC.